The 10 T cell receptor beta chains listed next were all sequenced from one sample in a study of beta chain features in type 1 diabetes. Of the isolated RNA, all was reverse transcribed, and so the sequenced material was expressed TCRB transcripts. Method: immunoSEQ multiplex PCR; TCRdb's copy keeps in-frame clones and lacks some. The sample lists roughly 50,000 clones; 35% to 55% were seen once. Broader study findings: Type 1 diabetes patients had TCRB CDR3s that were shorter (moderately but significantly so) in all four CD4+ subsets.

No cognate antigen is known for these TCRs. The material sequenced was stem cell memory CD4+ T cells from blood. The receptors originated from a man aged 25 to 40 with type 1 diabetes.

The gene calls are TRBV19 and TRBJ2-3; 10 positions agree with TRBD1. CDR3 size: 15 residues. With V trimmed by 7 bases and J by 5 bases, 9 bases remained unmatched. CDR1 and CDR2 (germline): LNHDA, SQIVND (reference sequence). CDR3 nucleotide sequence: TGTGCCAGTACAAGGACCGGGACAGGGGTAGATACGCAGTATTTT. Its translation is CASTRTGTGVDTQYF.

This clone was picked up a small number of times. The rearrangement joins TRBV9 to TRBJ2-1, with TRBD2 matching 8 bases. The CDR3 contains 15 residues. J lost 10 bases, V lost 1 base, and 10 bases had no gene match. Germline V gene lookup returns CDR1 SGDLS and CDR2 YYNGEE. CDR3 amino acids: CASSVNGRAAVEQFF. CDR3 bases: TGTGCCAGCAGCGTAAACGGGAGGGCCGCCGTCGAGCAGTTCTTC.

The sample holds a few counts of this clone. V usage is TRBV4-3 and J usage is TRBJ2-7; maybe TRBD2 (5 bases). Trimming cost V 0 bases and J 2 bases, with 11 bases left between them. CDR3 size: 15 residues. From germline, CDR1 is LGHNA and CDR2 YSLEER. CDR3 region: CASSQERLLTYEQYF. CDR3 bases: TGCGCCAGCAGCCAAGAGAGACTATTGACCTACGAGCAGTACTTC.

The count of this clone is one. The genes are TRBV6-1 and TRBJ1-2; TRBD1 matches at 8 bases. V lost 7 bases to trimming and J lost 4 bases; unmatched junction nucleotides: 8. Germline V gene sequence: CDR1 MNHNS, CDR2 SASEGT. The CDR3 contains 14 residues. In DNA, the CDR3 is TGTGCCAGCACCGGGACAGGCACCCCCTATGGCTACACCTTC. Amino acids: CASTGTGTPYGYTF.

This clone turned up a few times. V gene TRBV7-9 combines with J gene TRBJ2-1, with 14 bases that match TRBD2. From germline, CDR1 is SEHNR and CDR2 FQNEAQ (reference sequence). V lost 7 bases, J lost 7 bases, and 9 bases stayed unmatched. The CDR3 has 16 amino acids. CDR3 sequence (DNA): TGTGCCAGCATCGAGCCGGGACTAGCGGGAGAGAATGAGCAGTTCTTC. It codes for CASIEPGLAGENEQFF.

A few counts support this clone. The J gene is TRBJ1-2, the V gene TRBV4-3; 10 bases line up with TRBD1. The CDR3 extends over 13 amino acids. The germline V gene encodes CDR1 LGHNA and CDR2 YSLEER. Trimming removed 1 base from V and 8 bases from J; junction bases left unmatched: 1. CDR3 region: CASSQGTGGGYTF. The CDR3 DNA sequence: TGCGCCAGCAGCCAAGGGACAGGGGGAGGCTACACCTTC.

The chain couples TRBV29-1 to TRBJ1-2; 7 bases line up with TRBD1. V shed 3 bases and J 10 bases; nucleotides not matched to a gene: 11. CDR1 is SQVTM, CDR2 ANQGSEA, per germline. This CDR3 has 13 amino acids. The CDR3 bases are TGCAGCGTTGAGCCACAGGGGAAGATAGCCTACACCTTC. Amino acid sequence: CSVEPQGKIAYTF.

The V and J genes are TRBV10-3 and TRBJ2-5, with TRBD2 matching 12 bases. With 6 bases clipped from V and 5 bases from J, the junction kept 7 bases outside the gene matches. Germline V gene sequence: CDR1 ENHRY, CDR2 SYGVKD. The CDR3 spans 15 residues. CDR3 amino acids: CAISQTSGSGETQYF. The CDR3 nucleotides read TGTGCCATCAGCCAGACTAGCGGGAGTGGTGAGACCCAGTACTTC.

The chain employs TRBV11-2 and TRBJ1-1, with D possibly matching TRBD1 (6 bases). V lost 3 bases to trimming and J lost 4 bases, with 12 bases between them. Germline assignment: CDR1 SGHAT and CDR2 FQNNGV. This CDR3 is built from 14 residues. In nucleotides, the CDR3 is TGTGCCAGCAGCTTTCGGGGGGGGGCCACTGAAGCTTTCTTT. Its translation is CASSFRGGATEAFF.

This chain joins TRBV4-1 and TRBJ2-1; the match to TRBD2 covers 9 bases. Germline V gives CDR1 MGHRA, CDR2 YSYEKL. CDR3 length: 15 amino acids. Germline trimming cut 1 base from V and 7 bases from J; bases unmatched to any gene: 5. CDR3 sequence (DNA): TGCGCCAGCAGCCAAGGGGCGGGAGGGAGGAATGAGCAGTTCTTC. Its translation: CASSQGAGGRNEQFF.